Below are 15 T cell receptor beta chains sequenced from a single sample in a study of pediatric ulcerative colitis. Assay: immunoSEQ multiplex PCR; the TCRdb copy retains only in-frame clones and omits some. In the table there are tens of thousands of clones, over 70% of which are singletons. Rectal tissue came from one to two pinch biopsies taken at colonoscopy. Sample: gut tissue. The receptors here all came from a girl aged 5-17 years with moderate ulcerative colitis.

The V call is TRBV4-1, the J call TRBJ1-1; 8 bases match TRBD1. V lost 4 bases to trimming and J lost 1 base; unmatched junction nucleotides: 5. This CDR3 contains 15 residues. Germline V gives CDR1 MGHRA, CDR2 YSYEKL. The CDR3 here is CASSPHGTGNTEAFF. CDR3 DNA: TGCGCCAGCAGCCCCCATGGGACAGGGAACACTGAAGCTTTCTTT.

The chain has TRBV5-4 and TRBJ2-1; unclear D gene. The germline CDR1 and CDR2 sequences are SGHNT and YYREEE (reference sequence). Trimming removed 4 bases at V and 0 bases at J, with 14 bases between. This CDR3 is 16 amino acids long. The CDR3 is CASSRAGRSSYNEQFF. The DNA for the CDR3 is TGTGCCAGCAGCCGAGCCGGGCGGAGCTCCTACAATGAGCAGTTCTTC.

The chain carries TRBV28 and TRBJ1-6; D uncertain. Trimming removed 6 bases at V and 6 bases at J, with 3 bases between. The V gene's germline CDR1 is MDHEN and CDR2 SYDVKM. CDR3 length equals 11 residues. CDR3 in DNA: TGTGCCAGCAGCGGTAATTCACCCCTCCACTTT. Amino acid sequence: CASSGNSPLHF.

This rearrangement joins TRBV2 to TRBJ2-5; D perhaps matches TRBD2 (6 bases). This CDR3 has 13 amino acids. CDR1 is SNHLY and CDR2 is FYNNEI in the germline V gene. V lost 8 bases to trimming and J lost 5 bases, with 15 bases between them. The CDR3 region is CASVPGTLETQYF. CDR3 coding DNA: TGTGCCAGCGTACCTGGGACTCTTGAGACCCAGTACTTC. Full variable domain (outside the CDR3, taken from reference TRBV2 and TRBJ2-5): EPEVTQTPSHQVTQMGQEVILRCVPISNHLYFYWYRQILGQKVEFLVSFYNNEISEKSEIFDDQFSVERPDGSNFTLKIRSTKLEDSAMYFCASVPGTLETQYFGPGTRLLVL.

The chain joins TRBV28 to TRBJ2-2; D gene uncertain. CDR1 and CDR2 from the germline V gene are MDHEN and SYDVKM. The length of the CDR3 is 16 residues. V gave up 3 bases and J gave up 6 bases, with 17 bases separating them. This chain's CDR3 is CASSFGPSIDAGELFF. CDR3 DNA: TGTGCCAGCAGTTTCGGCCCTAGTATTGACGCCGGGGAGCTGTTTTTT.

The rearrangement joins TRBV4-2 to TRBJ2-1, with 9 positions matching TRBD2. Germline V gene data show CDR1 as LGHNA and CDR2 as YNFKEQ. V gave up 4 bases and J gave up 7 bases; unmatched junction bases: 14. The CDR3 is 17 residues long. The CDR3, as DNA: TGTGCCAGCAGCCGAGGGCCGGGACTAGCCCTTTTTAATGAGCAGTTCTTC. Translating gives CASSRGPGLALFNEQFF.

This rearrangement joins TRBV28 to TRBJ1-1; 7 nucleotides match TRBD1. Germline V CDR1 and CDR2: MDHEN, SYDVKM. This CDR3 is built from 14 residues. V shed 3 bases and J 0 bases; nucleotides not matched to a gene: 1. The CDR3 sequence: CASSLTGMNTEAFF. The CDR3 DNA follows: TGTGCCAGCAGTTTGACAGGGATGAACACTGAAGCTTTCTTT.

The genes are TRBV6-5 and TRBJ1-4; no reliable D call. The germline V and J ends were trimmed by 7 bases and 5 bases, with 14 bases remaining between them. Germline loops: CDR1 MNHEY, CDR2 SVGAGI. The CDR3 runs 14 residues. In DNA, the CDR3 is TGTGCCAGCACCAACGACCGGATGAATGAAAAACTGTTTTTT. Translation gives CASTNDRMNEKLFF.

J is TRBJ1-2 and V is TRBV2, with unresolved D. CDR1 and CDR2 (germline): SNHLY, FYNNEI. V lost 9 bases to trimming and J lost 6 bases, with 11 bases between them. The CDR3 covers 11 residues. The CDR3 protein is CASRALDGYTF. In nucleotides, the CDR3 is TGTGCCAGTAGAGCACTAGATGGCTACACCTTC.

This rearrangement joins TRBV28 to TRBJ1-2; 7 bases agree with TRBD1. There are 16 residues in the CDR3. V gave up 4 bases and J gave up 1 base; unmatched junction bases: 9. Per the germline V gene, CDR1 is MDHEN and CDR2 is SYDVKM. CDR3 DNA: TGTGCCAGCAGTTATCCCCGGGACAGAATTAACTATGGCTACACCTTC. It encodes CASSYPRDRINYGYTF.

This chain connects TRBV30 to TRBJ2-5; D is possibly TRBD1 (5 bases). V was shortened by 2 bases and J by 4 bases, with 8 bases between the two germline ends. The CDR3 has 12 residues. Germline V gene sequence: CDR1 GTSNPN, CDR2 SVGIG (reference sequence). Written as DNA, the CDR3 is TGTGCCTGGAGTTTGGGGCGAGAGACCCAGTACTTC. Protein sequence: CAWSLGRETQYF.

The chain uses TRBV7-2 and TRBJ1-4; weak D call: TRBD1 (6 bases). This CDR3 has 14 residues. Trimming took 5 bases from V and 4 from J, leaving 11 bases between them. Germline V gives CDR1 SGHTA, CDR2 FQGNSA. The CDR3 here is CASSQDSYNEKLFF. In DNA, the CDR3 is TGTGCCAGCAGCCAGGACAGCTATAATGAAAAACTGTTTTTT.

The chain links TRBV18 to TRBJ2-5; D possibly corresponds to TRBD1 (6 bases). Germline V gene sequence: CDR1 KGHSH, CDR2 LQKENI. The V gene lost 5 bases and the J gene lost 2 bases, with 15 bases spanning the gap. CDR3 size: 15 residues. The CDR3, as DNA: TGTGCCAGCTCAAACAGGGTAGCTGGGCAAGAGACCCAGTACTTC. Protein product: CASSNRVAGQETQYF.

The rearrangement joins TRBV28 to TRBJ2-2, with D tentatively TRBD1 or TRBD2 (5 bases each). Trimming took 5 bases from V and 7 from J, leaving 11 bases between them. The length of the CDR3 is 13 residues. CDR1 MDHEN and CDR2 SYDVKM come from the germline V gene. In DNA, the CDR3 is TGTGCCAGCAGTCCAGGGAGAGGCGGGGAGCTGTTTTTT. Its translation: CASSPGRGGELFF.

This clone turned up a few times. The chain has TRBV4-2 and TRBJ2-1; 7 positions agree with TRBD2. V was clipped by 0 bases and J by 6 bases; unmatched bases: 8. There are 16 residues in the CDR3. CDR1 is LGHNA, CDR2 YNFKEQ, per germline. In nucleotides, the CDR3 is TGTGCCAGCAGCCAAGATATCGGGACTACCATCAATGAGCAGTTCTTC. Translation gives CASSQDIGTTINEQFF.